These 25 T cell receptor beta chains came from one sample sequenced in a study of T cell repertoires in cytomegalovirus infection (dated by TCRdb to about 2019). The reads were generated on an Illumina HiSeq 1500. TCRdb trimmed the raw reads at Q25, called clones with MiXCR and kept productive beta chains. One record per CDR3 amino acid sequence lists the most common genes and DNA. The sample records around 430,000 distinct CDR3 sequences, roughly 42% of which are singletons. About 41% of the sample comes from the top ten. Reading the label with the study, this specimen's treatment or condition is: in vitro stimulation with specific CMV peptide epitopes to enrich CMV-specific T cells. Antigens for these TCRs are unknown. The sample consisted of cultured PBMCs, taken from culture after CMV antigen stimulation. These receptors were obtained from a human donor in good health (CMV status not recorded). Some clones in this sample may be carry-over from other donors' samples.

The chain employs TRBV7-2 and TRBJ1-1, with TRBD1 identical over 10 bases. Germline lookup yields CDR1 SGHTA and CDR2 FQGNSA. J gave up 7 bases and V 5 bases, and 10 bases lay outside the gene matches. The CDR3 loop spans 15 amino acids. CDR3 protein: CASSPRTGGGYEAFF. The CDR3 DNA reads as TGTGCCAGCAGCCCGAGGACAGGGGGAGGATATGAAGCTTTCTTT. Drawing the rest from reference TRBV7-2 and TRBJ1-1, the complete variable domain is GAGVSQSPSNKVTEKGKDVELRCDPISGHTALYWYRQSLGQGLEFLIYFQGNSAPDKSGLPSDRFSAERTGGSVSTLTIQRTQQEDSAVYLCASSPRTGGGYEAFFGQGTRLTVV.

This clonotype was seen a few times. The chain couples TRBV6-2 or TRBV6-3 to TRBJ2-3; D unresolved. This CDR3 has 17 residues. Trimming removed 2 bases at V and 6 bases at J, with 21 bases between. Germline V gene data show CDR1 as MNHEY and CDR2 as SVGEGT. The CDR3 sequence: CASSYRQSSSRMDTQYF. CDR3 DNA sequence: TGTGCCAGCAGTTACCGGCAGTCGTCTAGTCGTATGGATACGCAGTATTTT.

The chain employs TRBV6-2 or TRBV6-3 and TRBJ2-1; D is uncertain. V was clipped by 5 bases and J by 8 bases, with 13 bases between them. This CDR3 has 13 amino acids. Germline CDR1 MNHEY, CDR2 SVGEGT. DNA of the CDR3: TGTGCCAGCAGTCCCCGGACCCCGCATGAGCAGTTCTTC. Its protein product is CASSPRTPHEQFF.

This clonotype occurred a few times. The J gene is TRBJ2-2, the V gene TRBV7-2, with 9 bases lining up with TRBD1. V trimming: 4 bases; J trimming: 5 bases; junction bases outside the gene matches: 5. There are 15 residues in the CDR3. Germline assignment: CDR1 SGHTA and CDR2 FQGNSA. The CDR3 nucleotides are TGTGCCAGCAGCTCCACAGGGGGCGGGACCGGGGAGCTGTTTTTT. Translation: CASSSTGGGTGELFF. Drawing the rest from reference TRBV7-2 and TRBJ2-2, the complete variable domain is GAGVSQSPSNKVTEKGKDVELRCDPISGHTALYWYRQSLGQGLEFLIYFQGNSAPDKSGLPSDRFSAERTGGSVSTLTIQRTQQEDSAVYLCASSSTGGGTGELFFGEGSRLTVL.

This sequence joins TRBV7-6 and TRBJ2-7; D call uncertain. This CDR3 contains 17 residues. CDR1 SGHVS and CDR2 FNYEAQ come from the germline V gene. The germline V and J ends were trimmed by 2 bases and 3 bases, with 20 bases remaining between them. CDR3 coding DNA: TGTGCCAGCAGCTTAATTCCCGGACCGACGCGGTTCTACGAGCAGTACTTC. Encoded protein: CASSLIPGPTRFYEQYF.

This clonotype was seen a few times. This chain uses TRBV7-2 with TRBJ2-3; 12 positions match TRBD2. Germline assignment: CDR1 SGHTA and CDR2 FQGNSA. This CDR3 spans 14 amino acids. V shed 5 bases and J 8 bases; nucleotides not matched to a gene: 5. For the CDR3, the DNA is TGTGCCAGCAGCGATCTAGCGGGGGGGGGTACGCAGTATTTT. Its translation: CASSDLAGGGTQYF.

V gene TRBV12-3 or TRBV12-4 combines with J gene TRBJ1-4; D is uncertain. The CDR3 is 16 amino acids. Trimming left V 3 bases short and J 3 bases short, with 14 bases between. In nucleotides, the CDR3 is TGTGCCAGCAGTTTGAGGGCCCCTTCTGCTAATGAAAAACTGTTTTTT. Residues: CASSLRAPSANEKLFF.

The rearrangement links TRBV7-9 to TRBJ2-3, with unresolved D. The CDR3 runs 15 residues. Trimming left V 2 bases short and J 1 base short, with 10 bases between. The germline CDR1 and CDR2 sequences are SEHNR and FQNEAQ (reference sequence). The DNA of the CDR3 is TGTGCCAGCAGCTTACTGGCGGCCGGCACAGATACGCAGTATTTT. It yields the protein CASSLLAAGTDTQYF.

CDR3 bases: TGTGCCAGCAGCTTATCTAGCGTGGAGACCCAGTACTTC. Translating gives CASSLSSVETQYF. The chain has TRBV7-2 and TRBJ2-5, with D perhaps TRBD2 (6 bases). The CDR3 totals 13 residues. Germline V CDR1 and CDR2: SGHTA, FQGNSA. Trimming took 2 bases from V and 5 from J, leaving 9 bases between them.

The gene calls are TRBV7-4 and TRBJ2-7; TRBD1 matches 8 bases. The J segment lost 0 bases and the V segment lost 5 bases, leaving 9 bases of the junction unmatched. Per germline, CDR1 SGHVT and CDR2 SQSDAQ. The CDR3 is 16 amino acids. Written as DNA, the CDR3 is TGTGCCAGCAGCACCGGACAGGGTTGGGGCTCCTACGAGCAGTACTTC. This translates into CASSTGQGWGSYEQYF.

V usage is TRBV18 and J usage is TRBJ2-6; D gene uncertain. Germline lookup yields CDR1 KGHSH and CDR2 LQKENI. Trimming removed 1 base from V and 0 bases from J, with 7 bases in between. CDR3 size: 16 residues. The CDR3 reads CASSPRQISGANVLTF. Here the CDR3 DNA reads TGTGCCAGCTCACCACGGCAGATCTCTGGGGCCAACGTCCTGACTTTC.

The J gene is TRBJ1-2, the V gene TRBV7-9; D gene uncertain. Deletions cut 5 bases from V and 7 bases from J, with 23 bases between. This CDR3 has 16 amino acids. Germline CDR1 SEHNR, CDR2 FQNEAQ (reference sequence). The CDR3 DNA sequence: TGTGCCAGCAGCCCTCCCCTTTGGGAACTCCCTATTGGCTACACCTTC. Translated: CASSPPLWELPIGYTF. Combining the CDR3 with reference TRBV7-9 and TRBJ1-2 gives the whole variable domain DTGVSQNPRHKITKRGQNVTFRCDPISEHNRLYWYRQTLGQGPEFLTYFQNEAQLEKSRLLSDRFSAERPKGSFSTLEIQRTEQGDSAMYLCASSPPLWELPIGYTFGSGTRLTVV.

This clonotype occurred a few times. The chain has TRBV7-2 and TRBJ1-5; D might be TRBD1 (6 bases). The germline gives CDR1 SGHTA, CDR2 FQGNSA. V lost 5 bases and J 6 bases, leaving 14 bases between the germline ends. This CDR3 contains 14 residues. This chain's CDR3 is CASSPDSVFQPQHF. CDR3 coding DNA: TGTGCCAGCAGCCCGGACAGCGTTTTTCAGCCCCAGCATTTT.

The rearrangement links TRBV10-3 to TRBJ1-2, with TRBD1 as a possible D gene (5 bases). The V and J ends lost 2 bases and 3 bases respectively, with 13 bases between them. CDR3 length: 15 amino acids. Germline CDR1 ENHRY, CDR2 SYGVKD. Here the CDR3 reads CAISETQGVDYGYTF. The DNA of the CDR3 is TGTGCCATCAGTGAGACGCAGGGAGTTGACTATGGCTACACCTTC.

CDR3 in DNA: TGTGCCAGCAGCCGAGACAGGGCGTGGAATGAAAAACTGTTTTTT. Encoded protein: CASSRDRAWNEKLFF. The chain recombines TRBV11-1 with TRBJ1-4; 7 bases match TRBD1. The V segment lost 5 bases and the J segment 5 bases; nucleotides outside the gene matches: 8. Germline V CDR1 and CDR2: SGHAT, FQDESV (reference sequence). The CDR3 runs to 15 residues.

CDR3: CATPSGGGANNEQFF. CDR3 sequence (DNA): TGTGCCACACCCTCAGGCGGGGGGGCCAATAATGAGCAGTTCTTC. The gene calls are TRBV7-2 and TRBJ2-1; 9 positions agree with TRBD2. V dropped 10 bases and J dropped 7; count of bases not matched to a gene: 14. The CDR3 has 15 residues. The germline V gene has CDR1 SGHTA and CDR2 FQGNSA.

This chain connects TRBV15 to TRBJ2-3, with a weak D call TRBD2 (5 bases). Germline V CDR1 and CDR2: LNHNV, YYDKDF (reference sequence). V was trimmed by 0 bases and J by 11 bases, leaving 9 bases between them. The CDR3 contains 12 residues. The CDR3 DNA reads as TGTGCCACCAGCAGAGATGGGAGTCAGCAGTATTTT. This codes for CATSRDGSQQYF. Looking up the rest from reference TRBV15 and TRBJ2-3 gives the full variable domain: DAMVIQNPRYQVTQFGKPVTLSCSQTLNHNVMYWYQQKSSQAPKLLFHYYDKDFNNEADTPDNFQSRRPNTSFCFLDIRSPGLGDTAMYLCATSRDGSQQYFGPGTRLTVL.

CDR3 DNA: TGTGCCAGCAGCGTAGGTGACTACTGGGAAGAGACCCAGTACTTC. It codes for CASSVGDYWEETQYF. This sequence joins TRBV9 and TRBJ2-5; D is possibly TRBD2 (5 bases). Germline V gene lookup returns CDR1 SGDLS and CDR2 YYNGEE. The CDR3 runs 15 residues. Between the trimmed V and J ends, which lost 0 bases and 3 bases, there was a span of 12 bases.

This clonotype was recorded a few times. The V call is TRBV12-3 or TRBV12-4, the J call TRBJ2-3; 7 nucleotides agree with TRBD2. Trimming at V came to 6 bases and at J to 2 bases, leaving 5 bases not matched to a gene. This CDR3 is 14 amino acids long. The CDR3 region is CASSLAEDTDTQYF. The DNA for the CDR3 is TGTGCCAGCAGCCTAGCGGAAGACACAGATACGCAGTATTTT.

The rearrangement links TRBV7-9 to TRBJ1-1; 7 nucleotides align to TRBD1. This CDR3 comprises 13 residues. J gave up 6 bases and V 1 base, and 2 bases lay outside the gene matches. Germline CDR1 reads SEHNR; CDR2 reads FQNEAQ (reference sequence). The CDR3 region is CASSLGQGSEAFF. In DNA, the CDR3 is TGTGCCAGCAGCTTAGGACAGGGATCTGAAGCTTTCTTT.

As DNA, the CDR3 is TGCGCCAGCAGCCAAGGAACAGGGCGACAAGAGACCCAGTACTTC. Translated: CASSQGTGRQETQYF. The chain links TRBV4-3 to TRBJ2-5; possible D gene TRBD1, 6 bases. V was clipped by 1 base and J by 2 bases, with 11 bases between them. CDR3 length: 15 amino acids. Germline lookup yields CDR1 LGHNA and CDR2 YSLEER.

V gene TRBV27 combines with J gene TRBJ1-4; D is undetermined. V dropped 8 bases and J dropped 6 bases, with 19 bases sitting between them. The germline CDR1 and CDR2 sequences are MNHEY and SMNVEV (reference sequence). CDR3 length: 15 amino acids. CDR3 bases: TGTGCCAGCGCGGTACGGATCTCTCGGGATGAAAAACTGTTTTTT. Encoded protein: CASAVRISRDEKLFF. The full variable domain, in which reference TRBV27 and TRBJ1-4 provide the parts outside the CDR3, is EAQVTQNPRYLITVTGKKLTVTCSQNMNHEYMSWYRQDPGLGLRQIYYSMNVEVTDKGDVPEGYKVSRKEKRNFPLILESPSPNQTSLYFCASAVRISRDEKLFFGSGTQLSVL.

The V and J genes are TRBV7-2 and TRBJ1-1, with 8 nucleotides matching TRBD1. Germline CDR1 and CDR2: SGHTA and FQGNSA. V shed 1 base and J 4 bases; nucleotides not matched to a gene: 11. The CDR3 extends over 17 amino acids. Written as DNA, the CDR3 is TGTGCCAGCAGCTTAGAGAGATTCACCAGGGGGCCCACTGAAGCTTTCTTT. This codes for CASSLERFTRGPTEAFF. Complete variable domain (other parts from reference TRBV7-2 and TRBJ1-1): GAGVSQSPSNKVTEKGKDVELRCDPISGHTALYWYRQSLGQGLEFLIYFQGNSAPDKSGLPSDRFSAERTGGSVSTLTIQRTQQEDSAVYLCASSLERFTRGPTEAFFGQGTRLTVV.

The genes are TRBV6-8 and TRBJ2-5; TRBD1 aligns across 7 bases. The CDR3 runs 15 residues. The junction had 9 bases not matched to a gene; V was cut back by 5 bases and J by 3 bases. Germline loops: CDR1 MNHGY, CDR2 SAAAGT. CDR3 sequence (DNA): TGTGCCAGCAGTACCTACCGTACAGGGGAAGAGACCCAGTACTTC. It is translated as CASSTYRTGEETQYF.

This chain uses TRBV19 with TRBJ2-2, with 10 bases fitting TRBD2. After removal of 4 bases from V and 1 base from J, the junction contained 21 bases not matched to a gene. The germline V gene encodes CDR1 LNHDA and CDR2 SQIVND (reference sequence). The CDR3 covers 22 residues. Here the CDR3 DNA reads TGTGCCAGTAGTACCCGATTGGCAGCGGGAGGGTTTAGTATGCGGAACACCGGGGAGCTGTTTTTT. Amino acid sequence: CASSTRLAAGGFSMRNTGELFF.